A selection of T cell receptor beta chains follows, all from one sample in a study of cytomegalovirus exposure and HLA in healthy donors. Here immunoSEQ multiplex PCR was the method, and the copy in TCRdb shows in-frame clones only, minus some. The repertoire holds some 180,000 clones, with roughly 81% as singletons. The sequencing sample was made of PBMCs. The source is a woman in her twenties or thirties in good health and CMV-seronegative. Both conserved end residues are part of each CDR3. A D gene is named only where the DNA matches it firmly. Not all rows give a size; the values are once, few, many and, for expanded clones, a class.

TRBV5-4	TRBJ2-3	TRBD2	NA	CASSPPGLAGTDTQYF	TGTGCCAGCAGCCCTCCCGGGTTAGCGGGGACAGATACGCAGTATTTT
TRBV4-1	TRBJ2-7	TRBD2	once	CASSQDASGSGYEQYF	TGCGCCAGCAGCCAAGATGCCAGCGGGAGTGGATACGAGCAGTACTTC
TRBV10-3	TRBJ2-7	TRBD1	NA	CAISGTGTRFYEQYF	TGTGCCATCAGTGGGACAGGGACAAGGTTCTACGAGCAGTACTTC
TRBV6-6	TRBJ1-5	NA	NA	CASRAGGNQPQHF	TGTGCCAGCAGGGCGGGGGGCAATCAGCCCCAGCATTTT
TRBV14	TRBJ2-7	NA	NA	CASSHRRQQYF	TGTGCCAGCAGCCACCGCAGGCAACAGTACTTC
TRBV27	TRBJ2-7	TRBD1	NA	CASSHWLTGGTYEQYF	TGTGCCAGCAGCCATTGGTTGACAGGGGGGACCTACGAGCAGTACTTC
TRBV9	TRBJ1-2	NA	once	CASSVGYGYTF	TGTGCCAGCAGCGTAGGATACGGGTACACCTTC
TRBV2	TRBJ1-4	NA	few	CASSEALGRNEKLFF	TGTGCCAGCAGTGAAGCGCTGGGGCGTAATGAAAAACTGTTTTTT
TRBV14	TRBJ2-3	TRBD2	NA	CASSHTSGRDADTQYF	TGTGCCAGCAGCCACACTAGCGGGAGGGACGCAGATACGCAGTATTTT
TRBV7-2	TRBJ2-1	TRBD2	NA	CASSFSGTSGINEQFF	TGTGCCAGCAGCTTTTCGGGAACTAGCGGGATCAATGAGCAGTTCTTC
TRBV30	TRBJ2-5	TRBD1	NA	CAWKGQGQKTQYF	TGTGCCTGGAAGGGGCAGGGACAGAAGACCCAGTACTTC
TRBV4-1	TRBJ1-3	NA	NA	CASSRGLSSGNTIYF	TGCGCCAGCAGCCGGGGGCTGAGCTCTGGAAACACCATATATTTT
TRBV30	TRBJ1-1	NA	NA	CAWTSGMNTEAFF	TGTGCCTGGACTTCAGGGATGAACACTGAAGCTTTCTTT
TRBV4-1	TRBJ2-1	NA	NA	CASRHPGSREQFF	TGCGCCAGCAGACACCCAGGGTCGCGGGAGCAGTTCTTC
TRBV18	TRBJ1-1	TRBD1	NA	CASSPLDRGGTEAFF	TGTGCCAGCTCACCACTGGACAGGGGGGGTACTGAAGCTTTCTTT
TRBV18	TRBJ2-1	NA	NA	CASSPNNEQFF	TGTGCCAGCTCGCCTAACAATGAGCAGTTCTTC
TRBV25-1	TRBJ1-2	NA	NA	CASSEFRGANYGYTF	TGTGCCAGCAGTGAATTCAGGGGAGCTAACTATGGCTACACCTTC
TRBV19	TRBJ2-5	NA	NA	CASRTGSGIQETQYF	TGTGCCAGTAGGACCGGCTCCGGGATCCAAGAGACCCAGTACTTC
TRBV4-2	TRBJ2-7	NA	NA	CASSQEAAPVTYEQYF	TGTGCCAGCAGCCAAGAGGCGGCCCCTGTGACCTACGAGCAGTACTTC
TRBV29-1	TRBJ1-2	TRBD1	NA	CSVGTGGMGAGYTF	TGCAGCGTTGGAACAGGGGGCATGGGGGCTGGCTACACCTTC
TRBV10-2	TRBJ2-1	NA	NA	CASSDRRGEQFF	TGCGCCAGCAGTGACCGGCGGGGCGAGCAGTTCTTC
TRBV6-1	TRBJ2-1	TRBD2	NA	CASSELAGGPDEQFF	TGTGCCAGCAGCGAACTAGCGGGGGGGCCGGATGAGCAGTTCTTC
TRBV5-1	TRBJ2-3	TRBD2	NA	CASSLTAGGPTDTQYF	TGCGCCAGCAGCTTAACGGCGGGAGGGCCTACAGATACGCAGTATTTT
TRBV27	TRBJ2-3	TRBD1	NA	CASSSQGARFHTDTQYF	TGTGCCAGCAGTTCTCAGGGGGCCCGTTTTCACACAGATACGCAGTATTTT
TRBV9	TRBJ2-7	NA	NA	CASSVDLGMEVEQYF	TGTGCCAGCAGCGTAGACCTGGGGATGGAGGTCGAGCAGTACTTC
TRBV25-1	TRBJ1-4	NA	NA	CASSEFGDRHEKLFF	TGTGCCAGCAGTGAGTTCGGAGATCGCCATGAAAAACTGTTTTTT
TRBV25-1	TRBJ2-1	TRBD2	NA	CASSPPGLAGVEQFF	TGTGCCAGCAGTCCTCCCGGACTAGCGGGAGTTGAGCAGTTCTTC
TRBV6-5	TRBJ1-4	NA	NA	CASSYSQGRNEKLFF	TGTGCCAGCAGTTACTCGCAGGGCCGGAATGAAAAACTGTTTTTT
TRBV7-2	TRBJ1-3	TRBD1	NA	CASSRMAGGFGNTIYF	TGTGCCAGCAGTCGCATGGCAGGGGGCTTTGGAAACACCATATATTTT
TRBV30	TRBJ2-7	TRBD1	NA	CAWSRQGYYEQYF	TGTGCCTGGAGTAGACAGGGTTACTACGAGCAGTACTTC
TRBV7-8	TRBJ2-2	TRBD1	NA	CASSLGQGAGELFF	TGTGCCAGCAGCTTGGGACAGGGGGCCGGGGAGCTGTTTTTT
TRBV18	TRBJ2-2	NA	NA	CASSPRTVLAGELFF	TGTGCCAGCTCACCTAGGACAGTCTTGGCCGGGGAGCTGTTTTTT
TRBV9	TRBJ2-5	TRBD1	NA	CASSVEGDRVATQYF	TGTGCCAGCAGCGTAGAGGGGGACAGGGTAGCCACCCAGTACTTC
TRBV28	TRBJ2-7	NA	NA	CASSVAGRRLRYEQYF	TGTGCCAGCAGTGTCGCGGGACGTAGGCTACGGTACGAGCAGTACTTC
TRBV6-5	TRBJ1-2	NA	NA	CASSYGGLRGYTF	TGTGCCAGCAGTTACGGCGGACTACGTGGCTACACCTTC
TRBV25-1	TRBJ2-1	TRBD1	NA	CASSDQGASDEQFF	TGTGCCAGCAGTGATCAGGGGGCTTCGGATGAGCAGTTCTTC
TRBV5-1	TRBJ1-3	NA	NA	CASSLVGERSGNTIYF	TGCGCCAGCAGCTTGGTTGGAGAAAGGTCTGGAAACACCATATATTTT
TRBV10-3	TRBJ2-5	NA	NA	CAISTPQQETQYF	TGTGCCATCAGTACTCCCCAACAAGAGACCCAGTACTTC
TRBV6-1	TRBJ1-2	NA	NA	CASTDTDSPNYGYTF	TGTGCCAGCACCGATACGGACAGCCCTAACTATGGCTACACCTTC
TRBV9	TRBJ2-7	NA	NA	CASSVAYGGYIYEQYF	TGTGCCAGCAGCGTAGCCTATGGAGGGTACATCTACGAGCAGTACTTC